This T cell receptor (beta chain) was recorded in a study of vaccination and CD4 T cells after COVID-19. Study details: The authors gave control cultures a CEFX pool, an HIV-1 Nef pool, or no peptide.

Comments on this clonotype: Its antigen is unidentified.

Oncomine TCR Beta short-read sequencing was applied to DNA from cultured CD4+ T cells. TCRdb processed the PCR reads anew with MiXCR; each CDR3 protein has one entry. This sample has 8,000 to 10,000 distinct CDR3 sequences, with under 35% found just once. Treatment: roughly 10-day PBMC culture with coronavirus spike peptide pools or control peptides (ViraFEST assay). V shed 2 bases and J shed 6 bases, with 7 bases lying between them. Germline CDR1 is SGHTA and CDR2 is FQGNSA. This CDR3 region has 13 residues. V is TRBV7-2 and J is TRBJ2-2; D is unclear. The sequenced sample consisted of cultured CD4+ T cells from blood. The source of this sequence is a human donor with COVID-19. The CDR3 is CASSLPGSGELFF. For the CDR3, the DNA is TGTGCCAGCAGCTTACCAGGTTCCGGGGAGCTGTTTTTT.